This T cell receptor beta chain emerged from a study of blood T cell repertoires in COVID-19. Study-wide background: Acute-phase and convalescent COVID-19 samples originated in the United States, Italy and Spain.

Per the study methods: Nucleated cell counts were estimated from reference gene primer amplification. Profiling relied on immunoSEQ multiplex PCR, and the TCRdb table lists in-frame clones only, not all of them. V and J calls and clone size are copied from that table; D and trimming were computed from the DNA. The profile shows approximately 310,000 clones, around 87% of them singletons. From germline, CDR1 is MNHEY and CDR2 SMNVEV (reference sequence). The CDR3 covers 15 residues. V was shortened by 0 bases and J by 2 bases, with 11 bases between the two germline ends. The rearrangement joins TRBV27 to TRBJ2-7, with a weak D call TRBD2 (7 bases). The sequencing input was peripheral blood. This clonotype was sampled from a woman in her 50s who had recovered from COVID-19. The CDR3 DNA is TGTGCCAGCAGTTTATCCTGGGGGGGCCCCTACGAGCAGTACTTC. Translating gives CASSLSWGGPYEQYF.